This is a list of T cell receptor beta chains from one sample in a study of T-cell memory formation after mild COVID-19. TCRdb analysed the 5' RACE reads with MiXCR anew, one entry per CDR3 protein. The table includes about 470,000 distinct CDR3 sequences, about 23% detected once. The material sequenced was PBMCs or a T cell subset sorted from them (not recorded which). The receptors come from an adult woman who had mild COVID-19 (a few samples of this study predate the infection). Cell type and time point are not known. Each CDR3 is given without its conserved first and last residue. A D gene is named only where the DNA matches it firmly.

j_gene: TRBJ2-2
v_gene: TRBV6-1
d_gene: NA
CDR3aa: ASSEFVTPRPTNTGELF

j_gene: TRBJ1-1
v_gene: TRBV5-6
d_gene: NA
CDR3aa: ASSLLDRMNTEAF

j_gene: TRBJ2-1
v_gene: TRBV30
d_gene: TRBD2
CDR3aa: AWSGGALYNEQF

j_gene: TRBJ1-5
v_gene: TRBV27
d_gene: NA
CDR3aa: ASSFGGGFNQPQH

j_gene: TRBJ2-5
v_gene: TRBV6-5
d_gene: TRBD1
CDR3aa: ASRKDRGRETQY

j_gene: TRBJ2-1
v_gene: TRBV20-1
d_gene: TRBD2
CDR3aa: SATYNRSSGYYNEQF

j_gene: TRBJ2-1
v_gene: TRBV12-3/TRBV12-4
d_gene: NA
CDR3aa: ASSLEPLGQRSYNEQF

j_gene: TRBJ2-6
v_gene: TRBV15
d_gene: NA
CDR3aa: ATSRDLRGGANVLT

j_gene: TRBJ2-3
v_gene: TRBV5-5
d_gene: NA
CDR3aa: ASSLQGPDTQY

j_gene: TRBJ2-3
v_gene: TRBV24-1
d_gene: NA
CDR3aa: ATSDPTLRPSDTDTQY

j_gene: TRBJ2-7
v_gene: TRBV7-6
d_gene: TRBD1
CDR3aa: TSSLGQGINYEQY

j_gene: TRBJ2-7
v_gene: TRBV6-6
d_gene: NA
CDR3aa: ASSYSDRQTDYEQY

j_gene: TRBJ1-2
v_gene: TRBV30
d_gene: TRBD1
CDR3aa: AWSVPRDRVDRGYT

j_gene: TRBJ2-5
v_gene: TRBV7-2
d_gene: TRBD2
CDR3aa: ASLDQLAGGYQETQY

j_gene: TRBJ1-1
v_gene: TRBV7-9
d_gene: NA
CDR3aa: ASSHRAPEAF

j_gene: TRBJ2-2
v_gene: TRBV7-9
d_gene: NA
CDR3aa: ASSLAPGDTGELF

j_gene: TRBJ2-6
v_gene: TRBV11-2
d_gene: NA
CDR3aa: ASSLAGRGGANVLT

j_gene: TRBJ2-7
v_gene: TRBV7-9
d_gene: TRBD2
CDR3aa: ASSSQTSVDYEQY

j_gene: TRBJ2-1
v_gene: TRBV6-5
d_gene: NA
CDR3aa: ASSLEPGNEQF

j_gene: TRBJ2-1
v_gene: TRBV24-1
d_gene: TRBD2
CDR3aa: ATSDPTSGLNEQF

j_gene: TRBJ1-1
v_gene: TRBV5-1
d_gene: NA
CDR3aa: ASSLKLGQQMNTEAF

j_gene: TRBJ1-2
v_gene: TRBV21-1
d_gene: NA
CDR3aa: ASSGQGVHGYT

j_gene: TRBJ2-5
v_gene: TRBV5-1
d_gene: TRBD2
CDR3aa: ASSLVGGGMETQY

j_gene: TRBJ2-3
v_gene: TRBV12-3/TRBV12-4
d_gene: TRBD2
CDR3aa: ASSPTGTKV

j_gene: TRBJ1-5
v_gene: TRBV6-6
d_gene: NA
CDR3aa: ASSFRASNQPQH

j_gene: TRBJ2-1
v_gene: TRBV29-1
d_gene: TRBD2
CDR3aa: SVRIGLAGNEQF

j_gene: TRBJ1-1
v_gene: TRBV14
d_gene: NA
CDR3aa: ASSQGGTLWGTEAF

j_gene: TRBJ2-1
v_gene: TRBV5-1
d_gene: TRBD1
CDR3aa: ASSSLDRGRSEQF

j_gene: TRBJ2-2
v_gene: TRBV30
d_gene: TRBD1
CDR3aa: AWSMGQGNGELF

j_gene: TRBJ2-1
v_gene: TRBV24-1
d_gene: TRBD1
CDR3aa: ATRRTGDNEQF

j_gene: TRBJ2-1
v_gene: TRBV20-1
d_gene: TRBD2
CDR3aa: SAWAGAVGEQF

j_gene: TRBJ2-1
v_gene: TRBV12-3/TRBV12-4
d_gene: TRBD2
CDR3aa: ASSGPTSGRLYNEQF

j_gene: TRBJ1-1
v_gene: TRBV15
d_gene: NA
CDR3aa: ATSRDRQWQVTEAF

j_gene: TRBJ2-7
v_gene: TRBV27
d_gene: NA
CDR3aa: ASSPRGRGTLEQY

j_gene: TRBJ1-6
v_gene: TRBV12-3/TRBV12-4
d_gene: NA
CDR3aa: ASSLWGLPLH

j_gene: TRBJ2-5
v_gene: TRBV15
d_gene: NA
CDR3aa: ATSRARDGQETQY

j_gene: TRBJ1-2
v_gene: TRBV20-1
d_gene: NA
CDR3aa: SASLPNYGYT

j_gene: TRBJ1-4
v_gene: TRBV12-3/TRBV12-4
d_gene: NA
CDR3aa: ASSLGTVPNEKLF

j_gene: TRBJ2-7
v_gene: TRBV5-1
d_gene: TRBD2
CDR3aa: ASSLGGGGTYEQY

j_gene: TRBJ2-3
v_gene: TRBV20-1
d_gene: NA
CDR3aa: SATDPEATDTQY

j_gene: TRBJ2-1
v_gene: TRBV5-1
d_gene: TRBD2
CDR3aa: ASRIGTSGSGEQF

j_gene: TRBJ1-5
v_gene: TRBV30
d_gene: NA
CDR3aa: AWSFTGTQPQH

j_gene: TRBJ2-6
v_gene: TRBV7-9
d_gene: NA
CDR3aa: ASSRAFGANVLT

j_gene: TRBJ1-2
v_gene: TRBV29-1
d_gene: TRBD1
CDR3aa: SVHQGALG

j_gene: TRBJ2-3
v_gene: TRBV4-1
d_gene: TRBD2
CDR3aa: ASSQELAGGPDTQY

j_gene: TRBJ2-5
v_gene: TRBV6-6
d_gene: TRBD2
CDR3aa: ASSPLAAGGTQY

j_gene: TRBJ2-5
v_gene: TRBV6-2/TRBV6-3
d_gene: NA
CDR3aa: ASSSYGSVQETQY